Listed here are 26 T cell receptor beta chains from one sample, sequenced in a study of blood T cell repertoires in COVID-19 (dated by TCRdb to about 2020). Libraries were made using the immunoSEQ multiplex PCR assay. The table comes from immuneACCESS by way of TCRdb, which keeps in-frame sequences with V and J called. Part of the clones is missing from these tables; in studies checked, under half for an unresolved V gene and the rest for unknown reasons. For this sample the table gives about 240,000 clones, of which around 87% were detected only once. Around 3% of the sample rests with the top ten. The sequenced material came from PBMCs or T cells enriched from blood (not recorded which). The receptor source for this set is a woman aged 35 to 49 with acute COVID-19.

The V gene is TRBV9, the J gene TRBJ2-1; possibly TRBD1 for D (6 bases). The length of the CDR3 is 15 residues. Trimming took off 1 base at V and 3 bases at J, with 11 bases between the two ends. The germline CDR1 and CDR2 sequences are SGDLS and YYNGEE. CDR3 bases: TGTGCCAGCAGCGTATATGGACAGAGCTACAATGAGCAGTTCTTC. Amino acid sequence: CASSVYGQSYNEQFF. Complete variable domain (other parts from reference TRBV9 and TRBJ2-1): DSGVTQTPKHLITATGQRVTLRCSPRSGDLSVYWYQQSLDQGLQFLIQYYNGEERAKGNILERFSAQQFPDLHSELNLSSLELGDSALYFCASSVYGQSYNEQFFGPGTRLTVL.

This clone was recorded once. The chain recombines TRBV29-1 with TRBJ1-1; possibly TRBD1 for D (5 bases). The CDR3 totals 12 residues. Between the trimmed V and J ends, which lost 0 bases and 11 bases, there was a span of 13 bases. The germline V gene has CDR1 SQVTM and CDR2 ANQGSEA. The CDR3 protein is CSVEDLPRGAFF. The CDR3 DNA follows: TGCAGCGTTGAAGATCTTCCCCGGGGGGCTTTCTTT.

CDR3: CASSQTGKPSYTEAFF. The DNA of the CDR3 is TGTGCCAGCTCGCAGACAGGAAAACCTTCCTACACTGAAGCTTTCTTT. J is TRBJ1-1 and V is TRBV18; D possibly corresponds to TRBD1 (6 bases). Germline V gene lookup returns CDR1 KGHSH and CDR2 LQKENI. This CDR3 region has 16 residues. V was pared by 6 bases and J by 3 bases, with 20 bases between.

V is TRBV11-3 and J is TRBJ2-5; perhaps TRBD1 as D (6 bases). CDR1 is SGHNT, CDR2 YENEEA, per germline. The CDR3 totals 14 residues. Trimming left V 5 bases short and J 1 base short, with 11 bases between. CDR3 nucleotides: TGTGCCAGCAGCCCTGGACAGATCCAAGAGACCCAGTACTTC. Its protein is CASSPGQIQETQYF.

The chain is built from TRBV10-1 and TRBJ2-1; 8 positions match TRBD2. The ends lost 3 bases at V and 2 bases at J; junction bases unmatched: 6. The CDR3 covers 16 residues. From germline, CDR1 is WNHNN and CDR2 SYGVQD (reference sequence). The CDR3, as DNA: TGCGCCAGCAGTGATGACGGGAGGGCCCCCTACAATGAGCAGTTCTTC. Its translation is CASSDDGRAPYNEQFF.

The rearrangement joins TRBV13 to TRBJ1-2; TRBD1 agrees at 7 bases. Germline V gives CDR1 PRHDT, CDR2 FYEKMQ (reference sequence). V dropped 2 bases and J dropped 4; count of bases not matched to a gene: 10. This CDR3 spans 16 amino acids. CDR3 nucleotide sequence: TGTGCCAGCAGCTTAAAACAGGGGATGCTTCCCTATGGCTACACCTTC. Translating gives CASSLKQGMLPYGYTF.

This clone was observed once. The V and J genes are TRBV10-3 and TRBJ1-4; D might be TRBD1 (5 bases). Germline V gives CDR1 ENHRY, CDR2 SYGVKD. This CDR3 has 13 amino acids. The germline V and J ends were trimmed by 4 bases and 7 bases, with 10 bases remaining between them. The CDR3: CAISGTRSEKLFF. The CDR3 bases are TGTGCCATCAGTGGGACAAGGAGTGAAAAACTGTTTTTT.

This sequence joins TRBV5-5 and TRBJ1-1; D may be TRBD1 (5 bases). Trimming cost V 1 base and J 0 bases, with 10 bases left between them. CDR3 length equals 15 residues. CDR1 is SGHKS and CDR2 is YYEKEE in the germline V gene (reference sequence). In nucleotides, the CDR3 is TGTGCCAGCAGCTTGTTGGCAGGGTTGAACACTGAAGCTTTCTTT. It translates to CASSLLAGLNTEAFF. The complete variable domain, with remaining parts taken from reference TRBV5-5 and TRBJ1-1, reads DAGVTQSPTHLIKTRGQQVTLRCSPISGHKSVSWYQQVLGQGPQFIFQYYEKEERGRGNFPDRFSARQFPNYSSELNVNALLLGDSALYLCASSLLAGLNTEAFFGQGTRLTVV.

The chain employs TRBV5-8 and TRBJ2-5; 10 bases line up with TRBD2. In germline, CDR1 is SGHTS, CDR2 YDEGEE. V dropped 4 bases and J dropped 5; count of bases not matched to a gene: 17. The CDR3 is made up of 18 amino acids. The CDR3 region has the DNA TGTGCCAGCAGCCGACATGTTCGGAGTCTAGCGGGAGTGGAGACCCAGTACTTC. Amino acids: CASSRHVRSLAGVETQYF.

The rearrangement links TRBV25-1 to TRBJ2-2; TRBD1 matches 7 bases. This CDR3 comprises 13 residues. J lost 5 bases, V lost 7 bases, and 4 bases had no gene match. The V gene's germline CDR1 is MGHDK and CDR2 SYGVNS. Here the CDR3 DNA reads TGTGCCAGCATTCGACAGGGAACCGGGGAGCTGTTTTTT. Translating gives CASIRQGTGELFF.

The chain joins TRBV5-5 to TRBJ2-1, with 10 positions matching TRBD1. The CDR3 sequence is 14 residues long. V shed 5 bases and J 8 bases; nucleotides not matched to a gene: 7. Germline assignment: CDR1 SGHKS and CDR2 YYEKEE (reference sequence). The CDR3 DNA follows: TGTGCCAGCAGGGACAGGGGGTCCCGGTATGAGCAGTTCTTC. Amino acids: CASRDRGSRYEQFF.

This clone was counted only a few times. The J gene is TRBJ2-3, the V gene TRBV9; D uncertain. From germline, CDR1 is SGDLS and CDR2 YYNGEE. V was cut by 1 base and J by 0 bases, with 9 bases left in between. The CDR3 loop spans 15 amino acids. CDR3 DNA sequence: TGTGCCAGCAGCGTATCGACTTCTAGCACAGATACGCAGTATTTT. Its protein is CASSVSTSSTDTQYF.

The chain has TRBV28 and TRBJ1-2; no firm D call. The CDR3 contains 14 residues. Trimming shortened V by 4 bases and J by 0 bases, and 9 bases separated the two germline ends. The germline gives CDR1 MDHEN, CDR2 SYDVKM. CDR3 amino acids: CASSSGSANYGYTF. In DNA, the CDR3 is TGTGCCAGCAGTTCAGGCTCCGCTAACTATGGCTACACCTTC.

J is TRBJ2-3 and V is TRBV10-3, with TRBD2 matching over 15 bases. This CDR3 is 15 amino acids long. Germline assignment: CDR1 ENHRY and CDR2 SYGVKD. The trim removed 6 bases at V and 5 bases at J, leaving 3 bases unmatched. This chain's CDR3 is CAIRPGLAGGDTQYF. The CDR3 coding sequence is TGTGCCATCAGGCCGGGACTAGCGGGAGGAGATACGCAGTATTTT.

The chain uses TRBV24-1 and TRBJ2-1, with D perhaps TRBD2 (5 bases). The CDR3 length is 13 residues. Germline loops: CDR1 KGHDR, CDR2 SFDVKD. V lost 9 bases and J 1 base, leaving 9 bases between the germline ends. The CDR3 protein is CATEGRSYNEQFF. For the CDR3, the DNA is TGTGCCACCGAGGGCAGGTCCTACAATGAGCAGTTCTTC.

The DNA for the CDR3 is TGTGCCAGCAGCCAACCGGAGGGTGAGCAGTTCTTC. This encodes CASSQPEGEQFF. This chain uses TRBV14 with TRBJ2-1; possibly TRBD2 for D (6 bases). V shed 2 bases and J shed 9 bases, with 8 bases lying between them. CDR3 length: 12 residues. Germline V lookup: CDR1 SGHDN, CDR2 FVKESK.

The chain combines TRBV7-6 with TRBJ2-7; the D gene is possibly TRBD2 (5 bases). CDR1 SGHVS and CDR2 FNYEAQ come from the germline V gene. The CDR3 is made up of 12 amino acids. V was trimmed by 8 bases and J by 5 bases, leaving 13 bases between them. The CDR3 nucleotides read TGTGCCAGCTGGTGGGAGATAAACGAGCAGTACTTC. Protein sequence: CASWWEINEQYF. Full variable domain (remainder filled in from reference TRBV7-6 and TRBJ2-7): GAGVSQSPRYKVTKRGQDVALRCDPISGHVSLYWYRQALGQGPEFLTYFNYEAQQDKSGLPNDRFSAERPEGSISTLTIQRTEQRDSAMYRCASWWEINEQYFGPGTRLTVT.

The rearrangement uses TRBV11-3 and TRBJ2-7, with a weak D call TRBD2 (5 bases). The V gene's germline CDR1 is SGHNT and CDR2 YENEEA. V was pared by 0 bases and J by 4 bases, with 13 bases between. The length of the CDR3 is 15 residues. The CDR3 nucleotides read TGTGCCAGCAGCTTAGATCTGGATTCGGGGTACGAGCAGTACTTC. Translation gives CASSLDLDSGYEQYF.

A few counts support this clone. Other nucleotide sequences in the sample specify the same CDR3. The chain combines TRBV5-1 with TRBJ2-5; D gene ambiguous. CDR1 and CDR2 from the germline V gene are SGHRS and YFSETQ. The CDR3 has 13 residues. V lost 0 bases and J lost 5, with 8 bases in between. The CDR3 reads CASSLDPQETQYF. The DNA of the CDR3 is TGCGCCAGCAGCTTGGATCCCCAGGAGACCCAGTACTTC.

The gene calls are TRBV6-1 and TRBJ2-3, with D maybe TRBD2 (5 bases). V dropped 3 bases and J dropped 2 bases, with 18 bases sitting between them. Germline V CDR1 and CDR2: MNHNS, SASEGT. The CDR3 contains 17 residues. The CDR3 is CASSESSFSGPTDTQYF. CDR3 nucleotide sequence: TGTGCCAGCAGTGAGTCTAGCTTTTCCGGACCCACAGATACGCAGTATTTT.

The rearrangement uses TRBV19 and TRBJ2-2, with TRBD2 identical over 11 bases. The CDR3 covers 16 residues. Germline-derived CDR1 and CDR2 are LNHDA and SQIVND (reference sequence). V gave up 3 bases and J gave up 8 bases; unmatched junction bases: 8. The CDR3 reads CASSIKLAGVSGELFF. As DNA, the CDR3 is TGTGCCAGTAGTATTAAACTAGCGGGAGTATCTGGGGAGCTGTTTTTT.

The rearrangement uses TRBV25-1 and TRBJ2-3, with 7 bases fitting TRBD2. CDR3 length: 17 amino acids. Germline-derived CDR1 and CDR2 are MGHDK and SYGVNS. Trimming took 1 base from V and 1 from J; bases not matched to a gene: 8. The CDR3 reads CASSELGSGEGTDTQYF. DNA for the CDR3: TGTGCCAGCAGTGAATTAGGAAGCGGGGAGGGCACAGATACGCAGTATTTT.

V is TRBV12-3 or TRBV12-4 and J is TRBJ2-1; D is undetermined. This CDR3 contains 13 residues. V was shortened by 1 base and J by 5 bases, with 6 bases between the two germline ends. The CDR3 DNA reads as TGTGCCAGCAGTTTAGTTCTAAACAATGAGCAGTTCTTC. Its translation: CASSLVLNNEQFF.

This clone came up a few times. The V gene is TRBV6-5, the J gene TRBJ1-6; D call uncertain. V was clipped by 6 bases and J by 4 bases, with 10 bases between them. In germline, CDR1 is MNHEY, CDR2 SVGAGI. The CDR3 spans 14 residues. CDR3 bases: TGTGCCAGCAGGATAGATCCTTATAATTCACCCCTCCACTTT. This codes for CASRIDPYNSPLHF.

This clone appeared once. This sequence joins TRBV30 and TRBJ2-1, with D perhaps TRBD2 (5 bases). Germline CDR1 and CDR2: GTSNPN and SVGIG (reference sequence). V was trimmed by 3 bases and J by 7 bases, leaving 16 bases between them. This CDR3 is built from 14 residues. For the CDR3, the DNA is TGTGCCTGGAGGCCCGGACTCAGCTTAAATGAGCAGTTCTTC. The encoded protein is CAWRPGLSLNEQFF.

The rearrangement uses TRBV5-1 and TRBJ2-1; D uncertain. V lost 1 base and J 6 bases, leaving 11 bases between the germline ends. This CDR3 comprises 14 residues. Germline CDR1 is SGHRS and CDR2 is YFSETQ. Here the CDR3 reads CASSLWSASNEQFF. The CDR3 coding sequence is TGCGCCAGCAGCTTGTGGAGCGCCAGCAATGAGCAGTTCTTC.